This T cell receptor (beta chain) is from a study of liver allograft versus peripheral blood T cells. Study details: Intrahepatic T cell receptor repertoires from transplanted livers were compared against repertoires in recipients' peripheral blood.

General study points: Peripheral blood T cell receptor repertoires reportedly differed from those found within liver allografts.

This clonotype is labeled medium-sized (0.01 to 0.1%). The antigen remains unidentified. TCRdb redid the calling of the reads with MiXCR, one entry per CDR3 protein. The sample carries approximately 12,000 distinct CDR3 sequences, 23% recorded once. The V and J ends lost 4 bases and 5 bases, in that order; junction bases with no gene match: 2. CDR1 is SQVTM, CDR2 ANQGSEA, per germline. The CDR3 length is 13 residues. This receptor was obtained from a human patient who had a liver transplant. Some T cells may have come from the graft donor. The J gene is TRBJ1-4, the V gene TRBV29-1; 9 bases agree with TRBD1. The CDR3 here is CSVAGTGNEKLFF. The CDR3 nucleotides are TGCAGCGTTGCCGGGACAGGGAATGAAAAACTGTTTTTT.